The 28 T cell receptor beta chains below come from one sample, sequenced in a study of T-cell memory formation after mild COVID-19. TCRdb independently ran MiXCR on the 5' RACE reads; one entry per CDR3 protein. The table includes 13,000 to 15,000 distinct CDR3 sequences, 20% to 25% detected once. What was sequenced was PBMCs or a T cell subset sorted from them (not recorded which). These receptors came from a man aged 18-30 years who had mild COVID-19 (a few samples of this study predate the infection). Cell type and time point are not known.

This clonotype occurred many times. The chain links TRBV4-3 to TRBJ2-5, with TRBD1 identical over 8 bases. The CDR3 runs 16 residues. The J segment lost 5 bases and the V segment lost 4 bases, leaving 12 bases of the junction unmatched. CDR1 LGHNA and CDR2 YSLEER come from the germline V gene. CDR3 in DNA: TGCGCCAGCAGCCCCTCCCCAGGGGGCCTCGGGGAGACCCAGTACTTC. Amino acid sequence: CASSPSPGGLGETQYF.

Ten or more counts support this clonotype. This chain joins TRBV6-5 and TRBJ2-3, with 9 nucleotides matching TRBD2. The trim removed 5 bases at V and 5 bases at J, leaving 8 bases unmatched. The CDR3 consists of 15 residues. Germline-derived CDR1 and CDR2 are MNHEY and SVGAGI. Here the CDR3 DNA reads TGTGCCAGCAGTCCCCCAGCGGGGGGACGAGATACGCAGTATTTT. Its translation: CASSPPAGGRDTQYF.

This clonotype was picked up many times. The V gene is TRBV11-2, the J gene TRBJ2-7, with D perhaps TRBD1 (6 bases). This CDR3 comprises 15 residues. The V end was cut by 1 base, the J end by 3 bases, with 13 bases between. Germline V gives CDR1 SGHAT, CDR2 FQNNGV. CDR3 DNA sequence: TGTGCCAGCAGCTTAGTTTCGACAGGCCTCTACGAGCAGTACTTC. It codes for CASSLVSTGLYEQYF.

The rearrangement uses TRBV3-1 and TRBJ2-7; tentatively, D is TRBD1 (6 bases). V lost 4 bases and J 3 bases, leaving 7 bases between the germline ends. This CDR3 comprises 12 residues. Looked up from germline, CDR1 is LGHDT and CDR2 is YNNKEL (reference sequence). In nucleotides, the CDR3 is TGTGCCAGCAGCCGGACAGACTACGAGCAGTACTTC. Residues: CASSRTDYEQYF.

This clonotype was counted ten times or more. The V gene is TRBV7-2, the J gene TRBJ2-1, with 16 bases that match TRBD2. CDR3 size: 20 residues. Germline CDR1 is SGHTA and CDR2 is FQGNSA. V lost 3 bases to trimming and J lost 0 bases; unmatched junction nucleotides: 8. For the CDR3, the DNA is TGTGCCAGCAGCTTCCTAACGGGACTAGCGGGGGGGCCCTCCTACAATGAGCAGTTCTTC. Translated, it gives CASSFLTGLAGGPSYNEQFF.

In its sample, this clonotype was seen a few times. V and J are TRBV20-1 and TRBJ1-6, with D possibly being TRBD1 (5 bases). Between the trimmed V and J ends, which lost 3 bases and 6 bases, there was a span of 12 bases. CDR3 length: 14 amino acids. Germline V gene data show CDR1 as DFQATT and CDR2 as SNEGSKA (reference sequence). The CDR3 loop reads CSARGGFINSPLHF. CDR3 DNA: TGCAGTGCTAGGGGGGGGTTCATTAATTCACCCCTCCACTTT.

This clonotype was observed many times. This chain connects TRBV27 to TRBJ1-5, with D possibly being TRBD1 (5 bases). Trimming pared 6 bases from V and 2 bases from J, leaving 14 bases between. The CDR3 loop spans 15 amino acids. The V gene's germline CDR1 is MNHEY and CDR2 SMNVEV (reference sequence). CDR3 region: CASRRVGGGNQPQHF. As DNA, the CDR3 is TGTGCCAGCAGGCGAGTGGGAGGGGGCAATCAGCCCCAGCATTTT.

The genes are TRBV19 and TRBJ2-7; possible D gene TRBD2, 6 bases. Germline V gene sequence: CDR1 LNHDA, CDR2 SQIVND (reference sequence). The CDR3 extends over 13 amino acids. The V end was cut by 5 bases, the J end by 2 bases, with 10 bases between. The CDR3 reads CASSRGGAYEQYF. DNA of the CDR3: TGTGCCAGTAGTCGAGGAGGGGCCTACGAGCAGTACTTC.

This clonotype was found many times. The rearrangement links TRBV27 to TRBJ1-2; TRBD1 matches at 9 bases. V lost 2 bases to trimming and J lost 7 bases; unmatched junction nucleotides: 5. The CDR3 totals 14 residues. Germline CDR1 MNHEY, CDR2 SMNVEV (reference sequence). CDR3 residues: CASSLDRGWSGYTF. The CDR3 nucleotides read TGTGCCAGCAGTTTAGACAGGGGGTGGTCTGGCTACACCTTC.

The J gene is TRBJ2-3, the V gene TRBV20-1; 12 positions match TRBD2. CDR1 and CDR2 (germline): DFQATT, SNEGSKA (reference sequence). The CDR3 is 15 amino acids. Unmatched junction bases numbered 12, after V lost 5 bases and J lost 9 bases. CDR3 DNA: TGCAGTGCTCCTACTAGCGGGGGGCCCGATCTAACGCAGTATTTT. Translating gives CSAPTSGGPDLTQYF.

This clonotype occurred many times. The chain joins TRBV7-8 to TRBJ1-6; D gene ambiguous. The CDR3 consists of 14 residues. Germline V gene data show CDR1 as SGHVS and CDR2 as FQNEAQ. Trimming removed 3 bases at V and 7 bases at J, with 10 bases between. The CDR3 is CASSLQSRNSPLHF. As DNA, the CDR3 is TGTGCCAGCAGCTTGCAGTCTCGAAATTCACCCCTCCACTTT.

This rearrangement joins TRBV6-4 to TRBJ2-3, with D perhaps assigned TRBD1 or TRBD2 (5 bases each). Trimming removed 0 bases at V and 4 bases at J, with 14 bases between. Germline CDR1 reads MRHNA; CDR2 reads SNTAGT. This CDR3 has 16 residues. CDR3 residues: CASSDSRVGDADTQYF. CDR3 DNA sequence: TGTGCCAGCAGTGACTCGAGGGTAGGGGATGCAGATACGCAGTATTTT.

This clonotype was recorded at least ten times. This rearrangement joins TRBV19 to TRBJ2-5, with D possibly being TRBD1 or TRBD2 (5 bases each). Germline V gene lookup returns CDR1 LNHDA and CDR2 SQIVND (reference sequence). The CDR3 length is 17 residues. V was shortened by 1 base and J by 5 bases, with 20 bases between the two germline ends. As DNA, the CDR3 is TGTGCCAGTAGTATAGGGGGGATTGTGGGCTTCGGCGAGACCCAGTACTTC. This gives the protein CASSIGGIVGFGETQYF.

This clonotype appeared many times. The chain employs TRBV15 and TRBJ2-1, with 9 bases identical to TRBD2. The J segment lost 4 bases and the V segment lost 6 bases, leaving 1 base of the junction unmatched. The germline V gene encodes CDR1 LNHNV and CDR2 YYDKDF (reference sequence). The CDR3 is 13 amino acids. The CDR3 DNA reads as TGTGCCACCAGACTAGCGGGTTACAATGAGCAGTTCTTC. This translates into CATRLAGYNEQFF.

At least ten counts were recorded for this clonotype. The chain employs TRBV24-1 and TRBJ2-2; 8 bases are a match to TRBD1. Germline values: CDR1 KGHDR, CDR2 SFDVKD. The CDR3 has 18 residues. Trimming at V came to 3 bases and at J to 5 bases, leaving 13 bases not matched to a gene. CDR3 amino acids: CATSDVGQVDLATGELFF. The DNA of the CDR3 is TGTGCCACCAGTGATGTGGGACAGGTGGACCTAGCGACCGGGGAGCTGTTTTTT.

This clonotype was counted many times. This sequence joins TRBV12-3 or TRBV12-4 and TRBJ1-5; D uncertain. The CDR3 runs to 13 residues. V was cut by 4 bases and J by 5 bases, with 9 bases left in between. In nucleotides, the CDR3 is TGTGCCAGCAGTTCCGGACGGGATCAGCCCCAGCATTTT. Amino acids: CASSSGRDQPQHF.

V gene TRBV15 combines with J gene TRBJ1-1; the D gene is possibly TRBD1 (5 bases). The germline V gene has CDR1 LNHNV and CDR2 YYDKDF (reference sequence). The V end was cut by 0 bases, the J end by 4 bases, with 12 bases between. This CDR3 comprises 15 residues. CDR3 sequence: CATSRDGARITEAFF. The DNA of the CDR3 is TGTGCCACCAGCAGAGACGGGGCAAGGATCACTGAAGCTTTCTTT.

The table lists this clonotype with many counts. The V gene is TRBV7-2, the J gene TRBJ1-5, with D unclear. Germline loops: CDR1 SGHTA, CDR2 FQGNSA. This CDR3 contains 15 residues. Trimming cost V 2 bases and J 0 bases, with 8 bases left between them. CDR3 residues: CASSLQGVSNQPQHF. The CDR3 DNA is TGTGCCAGCAGCTTACAAGGAGTTAGCAATCAGCCCCAGCATTTT.

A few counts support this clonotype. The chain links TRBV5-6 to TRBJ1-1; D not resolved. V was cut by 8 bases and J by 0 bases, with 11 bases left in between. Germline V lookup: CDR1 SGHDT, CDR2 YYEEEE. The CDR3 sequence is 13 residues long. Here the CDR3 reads CASLIGMNTEAFF. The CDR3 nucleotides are TGTGCCAGTTTGATTGGGATGAACACTGAAGCTTTCTTT.

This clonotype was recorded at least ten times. In nucleotides, the CDR3 is TGTGCCAGCAGACCAGGGACAGTTAAAGAGACCCAGTACTTC. As protein: CASRPGTVKETQYF. The rearrangement links TRBV7-9 to TRBJ2-5; 7 nucleotides line up with TRBD1. Germline lookup yields CDR1 SEHNR and CDR2 FQNEAQ (reference sequence). This CDR3 has 14 residues. J gave up 3 bases and V 6 bases, and 7 bases lay outside the gene matches.

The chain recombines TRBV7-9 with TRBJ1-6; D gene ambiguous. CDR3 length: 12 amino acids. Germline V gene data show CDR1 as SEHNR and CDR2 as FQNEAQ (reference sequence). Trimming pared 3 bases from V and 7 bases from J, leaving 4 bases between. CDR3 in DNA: TGTGCCAGCAGCTTCCAGAATTCACCCCTCCACTTT. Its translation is CASSFQNSPLHF.

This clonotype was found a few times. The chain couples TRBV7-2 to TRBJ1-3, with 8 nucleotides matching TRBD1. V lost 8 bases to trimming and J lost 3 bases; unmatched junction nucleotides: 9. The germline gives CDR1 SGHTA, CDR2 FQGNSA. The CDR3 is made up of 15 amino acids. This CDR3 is CASVGQGASGNTIYF. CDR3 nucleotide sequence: TGTGCCAGCGTGGGCCAGGGGGCAAGTGGAAACACCATATATTTT.

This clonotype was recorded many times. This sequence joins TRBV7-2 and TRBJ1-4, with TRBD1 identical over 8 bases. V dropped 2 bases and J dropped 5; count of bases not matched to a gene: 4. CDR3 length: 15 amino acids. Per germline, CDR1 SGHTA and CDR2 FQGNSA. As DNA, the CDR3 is TGTGCCAGCAGCTTAACGGCAGGGGGCAATGAAAAACTGTTTTTT. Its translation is CASSLTAGGNEKLFF.

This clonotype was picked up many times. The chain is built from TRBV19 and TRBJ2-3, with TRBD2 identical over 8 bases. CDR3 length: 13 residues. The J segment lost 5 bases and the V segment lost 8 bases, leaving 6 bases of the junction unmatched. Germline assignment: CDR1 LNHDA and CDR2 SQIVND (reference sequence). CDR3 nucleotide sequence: TGTGCCAGTCGAGCGGGGGCCGGAGATACGCAGTATTTT. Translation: CASRAGAGDTQYF.

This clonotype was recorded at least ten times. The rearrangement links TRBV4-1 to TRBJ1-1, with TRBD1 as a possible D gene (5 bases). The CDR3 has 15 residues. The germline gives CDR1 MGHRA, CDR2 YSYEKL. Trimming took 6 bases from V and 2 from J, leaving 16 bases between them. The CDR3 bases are TGCGCCAGCAGTATCACCAGGGATGATAACACTGAAGCTTTCTTT. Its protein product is CASSITRDDNTEAFF.

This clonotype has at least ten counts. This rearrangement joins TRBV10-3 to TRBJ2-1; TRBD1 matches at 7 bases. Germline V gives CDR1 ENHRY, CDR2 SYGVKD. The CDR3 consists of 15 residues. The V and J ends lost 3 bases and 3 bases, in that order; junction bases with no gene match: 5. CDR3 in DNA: TGTGCCATCAGTGACGAGGGGGCGATCTACAATGAGCAGTTCTTC. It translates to CAISDEGAIYNEQFF.

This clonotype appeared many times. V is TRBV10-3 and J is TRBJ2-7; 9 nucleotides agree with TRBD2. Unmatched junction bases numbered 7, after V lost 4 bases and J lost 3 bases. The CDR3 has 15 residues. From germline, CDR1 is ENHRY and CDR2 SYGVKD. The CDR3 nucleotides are TGTGCCATCAGTGGTGTAGATAGCGGGGGCTACGAGCAGTACGTC. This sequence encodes CAISGVDSGGYEQYV.

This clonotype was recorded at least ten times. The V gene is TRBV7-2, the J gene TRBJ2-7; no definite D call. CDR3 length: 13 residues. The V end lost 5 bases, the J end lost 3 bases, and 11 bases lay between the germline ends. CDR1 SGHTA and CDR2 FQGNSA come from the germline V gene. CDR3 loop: CASSPQSLYEQYF. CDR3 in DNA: TGTGCCAGCAGCCCCCAGAGCCTCTACGAGCAGTACTTC.